The clone carrying this TCR beta chain appeared a single time. Antigen: not known. The assay ran at deep level. Researchers divided each subset's genomic DNA evenly across several immunoSEQ plates. Repertoires were generated with immunoSEQ multiplex PCR, while TCRdb's copy carries only in-frame clones and drops some. The table includes millions of clones, approximately 90% detected once. The CDR3 length is 12 residues. V lost 3 bases, J lost 10 bases, and 11 bases lay in between. CDR1 is WNHNN and CDR2 is SYGVQD in the germline V gene (reference sequence). This sample was taken from a study of shared clonotypes between healthy human individuals. General observations from the study: Blood alone was sampled, and tissue repertoires likely differ. Non-shared clonotypes displayed generation probabilities falling below those of clonotypes present in all four donors.

The receptor was derived from a man aged 18 to 30 in good health. Input material: naive CD4+ T cells sorted from blood. Indicated subset: CD45RA+ positively selected. The chain has TRBV10-1 and TRBJ2-3; the D gene is possibly TRBD2 (6 bases). CDR3 sequence: CASSELGGAQYF. The CDR3 DNA reads as TGCGCCAGCAGTGAACTCGGCGGGGCGCAGTATTTT.